Listed here are 4 T cell receptor beta chains from one sample, sequenced in a study of cytomegalovirus exposure and HLA in healthy donors. The primer mix had 60 Vbeta and 13 Jbeta primers. The repertoire was sequenced with immunoSEQ multiplex PCR; TCRdb's copy has only in-frame clones and lacks some. This table has about 90,000 clones, around 70% appearing once. The sequenced sample was PBMCs. The receptors stem from a woman between 45 and 60 years old in good health and CMV-seropositive.

The rearrangement joins TRBV5-8 to TRBJ2-7; no definite D call. The CDR3 length is 13 residues. V shed 0 bases and J shed 7 bases, with 11 bases lying between them. CDR1 is SGHTS, CDR2 YDEGEE, per germline. CDR3 DNA sequence: TGTGCCAGCAGCTTGGAAGGAGTTTGGGAGCAGTACTTC. Amino acid sequence: CASSLEGVWEQYF.

The rearrangement uses TRBV27 and TRBJ1-1; weak D call: TRBD1 (6 bases). The CDR3 totals 15 residues. Germline V CDR1 and CDR2: MNHEY, SMNVEV (reference sequence). V was trimmed by 2 bases and J by 1 base, leaving 11 bases between them. CDR3 protein: CASSLRGGRNTEAFF. CDR3 nucleotides: TGTGCCAGCAGTTTAAGGGGGGGGAGGAACACTGAAGCTTTCTTT.

CDR3 sequence (DNA): TGTGCCAGCAGTTTAGGGCGCAGGGAAGCTTTCTTT. Protein sequence: CASSLGRREAFF. This rearrangement joins TRBV28 to TRBJ1-1; D is unclear. V lost 2 bases and J lost 8, with 9 bases in between. Germline CDR1 and CDR2: MDHEN and SYDVKM. The CDR3 covers 12 residues.

V usage is TRBV10-3 and J usage is TRBJ2-7, with a tentative D call TRBD2 (6 bases). There are 14 residues in the CDR3. V gave up 8 bases and J gave up 5 bases, with 19 bases separating them. Germline V lookup: CDR1 ENHRY, CDR2 SYGVKD. The CDR3 nucleotides are TGTGCCATCTCGAGAAGGGCGGGGTCAGACGAGCAGTACTTC. It codes for CAISRRAGSDEQYF.